Below are 5 T cell receptor beta chains sequenced from a single sample in a study of Tregs in tolerant kidney transplant recipients. Only in-frame clones appear in the TCRdb table, and some are missing; sequencing was by immunoSEQ multiplex PCR. The sample carries about 240,000 clones, 65% to 85% recorded once. The sequenced sample consisted of CD4+ T cells from blood. These receptors were obtained from a human donor in good health.

The J gene is TRBJ2-1, the V gene TRBV5-1; TRBD1 agrees at 8 bases. The CDR3 has 14 residues. CDR1 and CDR2 from the germline V gene are SGHRS and YFSETQ. V lost 0 bases and J lost 4; bases outside the gene matches: 0. CDR3: CASSLGTGYNEQFF. CDR3 nucleotide sequence: TGCGCCAGCAGCTTGGGGACAGGGTACAATGAGCAGTTCTTC.

CDR3 region: CASKPSRSSGANVLTF. In DNA, the CDR3 is TGTGCCAGTAAACCTTCCCGGAGCTCTGGGGCCAACGTCCTGACTTTC. The V and J genes are TRBV19 and TRBJ2-6; no clear D gene. The germline V gene has CDR1 LNHDA and CDR2 SQIVND (reference sequence). CDR3 size: 16 residues. V was cut by 7 bases and J by 0 bases, with 13 bases left in between.

The rearrangement uses TRBV5-1 and TRBJ2-7; D is perhaps TRBD1 (6 bases). CDR3 length equals 15 residues. Germline CDR1 is SGHRS and CDR2 is YFSETQ. V lost 0 bases and J 3 bases, leaving 13 bases between the germline ends. DNA of the CDR3: TGCGCCAGCAGCTTGGGACTCCCGGGACACTACGAGCAGTACTTC. Translating it yields CASSLGLPGHYEQYF.

V and J are TRBV30 and TRBJ2-6; 8 nucleotides agree with TRBD1. V trimming: 4 bases; J trimming: 2 bases; junction bases outside the gene matches: 4. The CDR3 extends over 15 amino acids. Germline assignment: CDR1 GTSNPN and CDR2 SVGIG (reference sequence). CDR3 sequence: CAWTVRGPGANVLTF. In nucleotides, the CDR3 is TGTGCCTGGACCGTCAGGGGGCCTGGGGCCAACGTCCTGACTTTC.

This clone was observed once. The gene calls are TRBV5-1 and TRBJ2-5; D call uncertain. The CDR3 totals 15 residues. Germline V gene data show CDR1 as SGHRS and CDR2 as YFSETQ. V dropped 4 bases and J dropped 3 bases, with 16 bases sitting between them. Written as DNA, the CDR3 is TGCGCCAGCAGCCAGTCTGTTGGACCAAAAGAGACCCAGTACTTC. Translated: CASSQSVGPKETQYF.